One and the same sample provided the 8 T cell receptor beta chains below, sequenced in a study of tumor and adjacent non-tumor tissue in lung cancer. The library came from three nested PCR rounds adapted from ARM-PCR protocols. One entry per CDR3 protein, called by TCRdb with MiXCR from the multiplex PCR reads. The profile covers roughly 220,000 distinct CDR3 sequences, with 60% to 85% appearing a single time and 20% to 25% taken by the ten largest. No cell sorting was done before RNA was extracted from the tissue. The specimen sequenced was lung tumor tissue. These receptors all stem from a man aged 55 to 70 with non-small cell lung cancer.

With regard to this clonotype: A junction boundary mismatches the germline segment, possibly from a read error. The chain recombines TRBV20-1 with TRBJ2-7; unclear D gene. There are 14 residues in the CDR3. CDR1 and CDR2 from the germline V gene are DFQATT and SNEGSKA (reference sequence). CDR3 in amino acids: CSVFSRVGTYEQYF. The CDR3 DNA sequence: TGCAGTGTATTCTCGCGAGTAGGAACCTACGAGCAGTATTTC.

In regard to this clonotype: The CDR3 does not end in the conserved phenylalanine or tryptophan, so this is likely a read error. The rearrangement uses TRBV5-4 and TRBJ2-2; D remains unclear. Germline lookup yields CDR1 SGHNT and CDR2 YYREEE (reference sequence). Trimming cost V 0 bases and J 1 base, with 10 bases left between them. The CDR3 totals 16 residues. CDR3 amino acids: CASSLGPGLNTGELFY. CDR3 DNA: TGTGCCAGCAGCTTGGGTCCGGGTCTGAACACCGGGGAGCTGTTTTAT.

Note on this clonotype: An end of the junction does not agree with germline; a read error may underlie this. The gene calls are TRBV6-2 or TRBV6-3 and TRBJ1-4; D is ambiguous. The CDR3 spans 15 residues. Germline V CDR1 and CDR2: MNHEY, SVGEGT. CDR3 sequence (DNA): TGTGCCAGCAGTTACAGGGAAGCCCGAAACGAAAAGCTGTTTTTT. It is translated as CASSYREARNEKLFF.

This chain connects TRBV20-1 to TRBJ2-5, with TRBD2 matching over 8 bases. This CDR3 contains 16 residues. Germline V CDR1 and CDR2: DFQATT, SNEGSKA (reference sequence). The J segment lost 1 base and the V segment lost 4 bases, leaving 11 bases of the junction unmatched. CDR3 in DNA: TGCAGTGCTAACCCACGAACAGCGGGAGCCCAAGAGACCCAGTACTTC. Translation: CSANPRTAGAQETQYF.

Notes on this clonotype: This likely comes from a read error, as the CDR3 has no conserved phenylalanine or tryptophan at its end. This rearrangement joins TRBV6-5 to TRBJ2-5; the match to TRBD2 covers 7 bases. The CDR3 extends over 14 amino acids. In germline, CDR1 is MNHEY, CDR2 SVGAGI. CDR3 in amino acids: CVSSETGTAGAQYL. The CDR3 DNA follows: TGTGTCAGTAGTGAAACCGGGACCGCGGGGGCCCAGTACCTC.

Concerning this clonotype: A much larger clone lies a single base off, so this may be a read error. V gene TRBV5-1 combines with J gene TRBJ2-3; D is possibly TRBD2 (6 bases). Trimming cost V 3 bases and J 1 base, with 12 bases left between them. The germline gives CDR1 SGHRS, CDR2 YFSETQ. This CDR3 has 15 amino acids. The DNA of the CDR3 is TGCGCCAGCAGCTGGACTAACGCCGGCACAGATACGCAGTATTTT. Amino acids: CASSWTNAGTDTQYF.

In regard to this clonotype: One junction end disagrees with the germline gene, perhaps due to a read error. The chain combines TRBV20-1 with TRBJ2-5, with 8 bases lining up with TRBD1. Germline CDR1 is DFQATT and CDR2 is SNEGSKA (reference sequence). CDR3 length equals 13 residues. The CDR3 spells CSASRTGQEIQYF. Here the CDR3 DNA reads TGCAGTGCTTCCCGGACAGGGCAAGAGATCCAGTACTTC.

Of note for this clonotype: At one of its ends the junction is not consistent with the germline gene, which may arise from a read error. J is TRBJ2-1 and V is TRBV5-4, with D maybe TRBD2 (6 bases). This CDR3 is built from 15 residues. From germline, CDR1 is SGHNT and CDR2 YYREEE (reference sequence). CDR3 sequence: CANSLFAGSYNEQFF. CDR3 DNA sequence: TGTGCCAACAGCTTGTTCGCGGGAAGCTACAATGAGCAGTTCTTC.